The rows below give T cell receptor beta chains drawn from one sample of a study of identical twins. TCRdb re-called the 5' RACE reads with MiXCR, one entry per CDR3 protein. The sample lists over 200,000 distinct CDR3 sequences; under 8.5% were seen once. These data also formed part of another study, on T cells expressing NK-cell markers.

Sequenced sample: CD8+ T cells sorted from blood. These receptors were taken from a young woman in good health. The CDR3 runs from the conserved cysteine through the conserved F or W. D genes are given only for firm matches. Clone size appears in some rows only: once, few, many, or a class for an expanded clone.

d_call j_call v_call clone_size cdr3_aa cdr3_nt
NA TRBJ2-1 TRBV7-9 few CASSPYVGEQFF TGTGCCAGCAGCCCATACGTCGGGGAGCAGTTCTTC
NA TRBJ2-3 TRBV27 NA CASSLSWGRDTQYF TGTGCCAGCAGTTTATCTTGGGGGCGGGATACGCAGTATTTT
TRBD2 TRBJ2-1 TRBV29-1 many CSVEGFSASGTYNEQFF TGCAGCGTTGAGGGTTTTTCGGCTAGCGGGACATACAATGAGCAGTTCTTC
NA TRBJ2-2 TRBV12-3/TRBV12-4 many CASSRDLGELFF TGTGCCAGCAGTCGGGACCTCGGGGAGCTGTTTTTT
TRBD2 TRBJ2-3 TRBV12-3/TRBV12-4 many CATLAGSGRKYF TGTGCCACTCTGGCCGGGAGCGGGAGAAAGTATTTT
TRBD1 TRBJ1-4 TRBV27 NA CASSPGQGVEKLFF TGTGCCAGCAGTCCCGGACAGGGGGTTGAAAAACTGTTTTTT
NA TRBJ2-2 TRBV6-2/TRBV6-3 NA CASSLRGVRETGELFF TGTGCCAGCAGTCTACGTGGGGTGAGGGAAACCGGGGAGCTGTTTTTT
TRBD2 TRBJ2-1 TRBV9 NA CASSEFSGGGNEQFF TGTGCCAGCAGCGAATTCAGCGGGGGAGGCAATGAGCAGTTCTTC
TRBD1 TRBJ1-1 TRBV5-5 few CASSLTGGVGTEAFF TGTGCCAGCAGCTTGACAGGGGGGGTAGGCACTGAAGCTTTCTTT
NA TRBJ1-2 TRBV9 many CASSVGGDYGYTF TGTGCCAGCAGCGTAGGGGGAGACTATGGCTACACCTTC
TRBD1 TRBJ2-7 TRBV5-6 once CASSLGDRVHEQYF TGTGCCAGCAGCTTGGGGGACAGGGTCCACGAGCAGTACTTC
NA TRBJ2-1 TRBV11-1 NA CASSLVDAARSSYNEQFF TGTGCCAGCAGCTTAGTCGATGCGGCTAGGAGCTCCTACAATGAGCAGTTCTTC
TRBD2 TRBJ2-1 TRBV20-1 few CSAASGGTYNEQFF TGCAGTGCTGCTAGCGGAGGGACCTACAATGAGCAGTTCTTC
NA TRBJ2-1 TRBV10-3 NA CAIRDLEHNEQFF TGTGCCATCAGGGACTTAGAGCACAATGAGCAGTTCTTC
NA TRBJ2-2 TRBV2 many CASSETGINTGELFF TGTGCCAGCAGTGAAACAGGGATTAACACCGGGGAGCTGTTTTTT
NA TRBJ2-7 TRBV6-1 once CASSPDSDFIYEQYF TGTGCCAGCAGCCCGGACAGCGACTTTATCTACGAGCAGTACTTC
NA TRBJ2-1 TRBV5-6 NA CASMGTLELGANNEQFF TGTGCCAGCATGGGGACTCTAGAATTGGGGGCCAACAATGAGCAGTTCTTC
TRBD1 TRBJ2-7 TRBV7-9 NA CASSLPPGQGFPYEQYF TGTGCCAGCAGCTTACCCCCGGGACAGGGTTTTCCCTACGAGCAGTACTTC
NA TRBJ1-2 TRBV7-9 few CASMGTSNYGYTF TGTGCCAGCATGGGGACCTCCAACTATGGCTACACCTTC
TRBD2 TRBJ2-1 TRBV9 many CASSALAGEYNEQFF TGTGCCAGCAGCGCGCTAGCGGGAGAGTACAATGAGCAGTTCTTC
NA TRBJ2-1 TRBV7-9 NA CASSTSENEQFF TGTGCCAGCAGCACCTCAGAGAATGAGCAGTTCTTC
NA TRBJ2-7 TRBV7-2 many CASSLNGGYEQYF TGTGCCAGCAGCTTAAACGGCGGCTACGAGCAGTACTTC
NA TRBJ2-5 TRBV7-2 many CASSAETQYF TGTGCCAGCAGCGCGGAGACCCAGTACTTC
TRBD2 TRBJ2-2 TRBV6-5 many CASSYSSGSSGIITGELFF TGTGCCAGCAGTTACTCCTCCGGGTCTAGCGGAATTATCACCGGGGAGCTGTTTTTT
NA TRBJ2-7 TRBV13 NA CASSRAGPSEQYF TGTGCCAGCAGCCGGGCGGGGCCTTCCGAGCAGTACTTC
NA TRBJ2-7 TRBV4-3 many CASSPLAGTMDEQYF TGCGCCAGCAGCCCCCTGGCAGGGACGATGGACGAGCAGTACTTC
NA TRBJ1-1 TRBV19 NA CASSPLGGVDTEAFF TGTGCCAGTAGCCCCCTTGGCGGGGTGGATACTGAAGCTTTCTTT
NA TRBJ2-7 TRBV27 few CASSLRAGTYEQYF TGTGCCAGCAGCCTCAGAGCAGGTACCTACGAGCAGTACTTC
NA TRBJ2-1 TRBV11-2 NA CASSLVSVDEQFF TGTGCCAGCAGCCTGGTAAGCGTGGATGAGCAGTTCTTC
TRBD1 TRBJ2-5 TRBV7-6 few CASSLGAVTGFSVTQYF TGTGCCAGCAGCTTAGGGGCGGTGACAGGGTTTTCGGTGACCCAGTACTTC
NA TRBJ1-1 TRBV3-1 few CASSQRSMNTEAFF TGTGCCAGCAGCCAACGATCGATGAACACTGAAGCTTTCTTT
NA TRBJ1-2 TRBV15 many CATRGSTYGYTF TGTGCCACCAGGGGATCCACCTATGGCTACACCTTC
TRBD1 TRBJ2-1 TRBV6-1 many CASSDLEGGDEQFF TGTGCCAGCAGTGATCTAGAAGGGGGCGATGAGCAGTTCTTC
TRBD1 TRBJ1-2 TRBV7-9 few CASSKPGQVNYGYTF TGTGCCAGCAGCAAACCCGGACAGGTGAACTATGGCTACACCTTC
NA TRBJ2-7 TRBV6-2/TRBV6-3 many CASSLTLDFYEQYF TGTGCCAGCAGCCTCACCCTCGACTTCTACGAGCAGTACTTC
NA TRBJ1-1 TRBV6-5 many CASNNGYEAFF TGTGCCAGCAACAACGGATATGAAGCTTTCTTT
NA TRBJ1-2 TRBV5-6 NA CASSLINGYTF TGTGCCAGCAGCTTGATAAACGGCTACACCTTC
TRBD2 TRBJ2-1 TRBV20-1 NA CSAISGRRNEQFF TGCAGTGCTATTAGCGGGAGGAGGAATGAGCAGTTCTTC
NA TRBJ1-4 TRBV12-5 few CASGLHRETNEKLFF TGTGCTAGTGGTTTACACAGGGAAACTAATGAAAAACTGTTTTTT
NA TRBJ2-5 TRBV20-1 many CSATTGAGETQYF TGCAGTGCTACGACAGGAGCGGGGGAGACCCAGTACTTC
NA TRBJ2-5 TRBV10-2 NA CASSETSLRETQYF TGCGCCAGCAGTGAAACTAGCTTAAGGGAGACCCAGTACTTC
NA TRBJ2-5 TRBV10-2 NA CATRNSGATAGTQYF TGCGCCACAAGAAATAGCGGAGCGACCGCCGGGACCCAGTACTTC
NA TRBJ2-2 TRBV6-5 few CASSYGANTGELFF TGTGCCAGCAGTTACGGAGCTAACACCGGGGAGCTGTTTTTT
NA TRBJ2-2 TRBV7-6 few CASSLAADYTGELFF TGTGCCAGCAGCTTGGCAGCGGACTACACCGGGGAGCTGTTTTTT
TRBD1 TRBJ2-3 TRBV10-3 NA CAISENRGPKDTQYF TGTGCCATCAGTGAGAACAGGGGGCCTAAAGATACGCAGTATTTT